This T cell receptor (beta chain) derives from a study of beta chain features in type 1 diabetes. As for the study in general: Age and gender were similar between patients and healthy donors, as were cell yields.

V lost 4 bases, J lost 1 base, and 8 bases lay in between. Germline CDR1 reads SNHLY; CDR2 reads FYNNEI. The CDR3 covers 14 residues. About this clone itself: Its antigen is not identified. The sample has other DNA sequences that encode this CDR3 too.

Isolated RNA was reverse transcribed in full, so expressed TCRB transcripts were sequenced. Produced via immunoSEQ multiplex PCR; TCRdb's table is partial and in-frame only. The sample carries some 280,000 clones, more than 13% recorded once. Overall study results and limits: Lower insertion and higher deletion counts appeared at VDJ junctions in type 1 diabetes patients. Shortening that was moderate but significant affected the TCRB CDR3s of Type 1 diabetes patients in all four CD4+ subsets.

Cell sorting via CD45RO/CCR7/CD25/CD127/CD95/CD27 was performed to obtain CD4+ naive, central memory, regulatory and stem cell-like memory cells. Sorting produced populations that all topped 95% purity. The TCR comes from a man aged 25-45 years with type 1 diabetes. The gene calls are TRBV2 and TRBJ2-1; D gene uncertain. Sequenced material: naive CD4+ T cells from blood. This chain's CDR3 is CASSGQLSYNEQFF. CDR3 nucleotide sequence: TGTGCCAGCAGTGGCCAGTTGTCCTACAATGAGCAGTTCTTC.